Following are 21 T cell receptor beta chains from one sample sequenced in a study of blood T cells in healthy people across ages. PCR was performed a second time for roughly 6 to 12 cycles using a sample-barcoded 5' primer and a J-beta primer mix. One entry per CDR3 protein results from TCRdb running MiXCR on the 5' RACE reads. The sample lists roughly 1,000,000 distinct CDR3 sequences; approximately 25% were seen once. These data were likewise used in another study, on T cells of mothers and their children.

The sample was blood. These receptors came from a girl aged 2-15 years in good health.

This chain uses TRBV12-5 with TRBJ1-2; D is uncertain. Germline lookup yields CDR1 LGHNT and CDR2 FRNRAP. There are 11 residues in the CDR3. The CDR3 loop is CVCGVDYGYTF. CDR3 nucleotide sequence: TGTGTGTGCGGGGTGGACTATGGCTACACCTTC.

This clonotype came up a few times. The rearrangement uses TRBV29-1 and TRBJ2-7, with D possibly being TRBD1 (6 bases). Trimming left V 2 bases short and J 0 bases short, with 14 bases between. The V gene's germline CDR1 is SQVTM and CDR2 ANQGSEA. The CDR3 has 15 residues. CDR3 residues: CSVESPDRSSYEQYF. The CDR3 DNA is TGCAGCGTTGAAAGTCCGGACAGAAGCTCCTACGAGCAGTACTTC.

This clonotype was picked up a small number of times. The V gene is TRBV7-8, the J gene TRBJ2-5, with 9 bases identical to TRBD1. The ends lost 6 bases at V and 5 bases at J; junction bases unmatched: 13. This CDR3 comprises 16 residues. The germline gives CDR1 SGHVS, CDR2 FQNEAQ. CDR3 sequence (DNA): TGTGCCAGCAGGACCCCACAGGGGGCGAAGTGGGAGACCCAGTACTTC. It yields the protein CASRTPQGAKWETQYF.

The J gene is TRBJ1-1, the V gene TRBV20-1; no firm D call. The V gene's germline CDR1 is DFQATT and CDR2 SNEGSKA (reference sequence). The CDR3 spans 11 residues. The V end lost 1 base, the J end lost 10 bases, and 10 bases lay between the germline ends. The CDR3 loop is CSARVAGSAFF. CDR3 in DNA: TGCAGTGCTAGAGTAGCTGGATCAGCTTTCTTT.

This clonotype was observed a handful of times. The rearrangement joins TRBV29-1 to TRBJ2-1; no clear D. The CDR3 covers 10 residues. The germline CDR1 and CDR2 sequences are SQVTM and ANQGSEA. V dropped 6 bases and J dropped 10 bases, with 10 bases sitting between them. As DNA, the CDR3 is TGCAGCGTCCAATTTGGGGAGCAGTTCTTC. Encoded protein: CSVQFGEQFF.

This chain uses TRBV7-9 with TRBJ1-2; TRBD1 is a possible D gene (5 bases). Trimming removed 5 bases at V and 9 bases at J, with 10 bases between. The CDR3 contains 11 residues. CDR1 and CDR2 (germline): SEHNR, FQNEAQ (reference sequence). The CDR3 loop is CASSPGGSYTF. CDR3 coding DNA: TGTGCCAGCAGCCCCGGGGGGAGCTACACCTTC.

This rearrangement joins TRBV12-3 or TRBV12-4 to TRBJ2-7, with D possibly matching TRBD1 (6 bases). This CDR3 is built from 14 residues. V was trimmed by 4 bases and J by 6 bases, leaving 16 bases between them. CDR3 bases: TGTGCCAGCAGTTATATTACAGGGCTTAGCGAGCAGTACTTC. Protein: CASSYITGLSEQYF.

This chain joins TRBV12-3 or TRBV12-4 and TRBJ1-2, with TRBD1 matching 10 bases. Trimming at V came to 5 bases and at J to 3 bases, leaving 6 bases not matched to a gene. The CDR3 spans 15 residues. The CDR3 here is CASSPLGQGDYGYTF. DNA for the CDR3: TGTGCCAGCAGTCCCCTCGGACAGGGGGACTATGGCTACACCTTC.

This clonotype has just a few counts. The J gene is TRBJ1-4, the V gene TRBV11-3; 7 positions agree with TRBD1. The V and J ends lost 7 bases and 3 bases, in that order; junction bases with no gene match: 2. Germline V gene lookup returns CDR1 SGHNT and CDR2 YENEEA. The CDR3 contains 13 residues. Here the CDR3 DNA reads TGTGCCAGCATAGACAGGGCTAATGAAAAACTGTTTTTT. Residues: CASIDRANEKLFF.

The V and J genes are TRBV12-3 or TRBV12-4 and TRBJ2-5; TRBD1 matches at 7 bases. Near its end, the DNA agrees better with TRBJ2-7, so the J call may be wrong. The CDR3 is 16 amino acids. The CDR3 region has the DNA TGTGCCAGCAGTCGCGATACCGGGACAGTAACCTACGAGCAGTACTTC. Translation gives CASSRDTGTVTYEQYF.

This clonotype was counted between two and nine times. The V gene is TRBV4-1, the J gene TRBJ2-1; 8 bases are shared with TRBD2. V trimming: 1 base; J trimming: 0 bases; junction bases outside the gene matches: 2. The CDR3 length is 16 residues. CDR1 is MGHRA, CDR2 YSYEKL, per germline. CDR3 sequence reads: CASSQVTSGSYNEQFF. In DNA, the CDR3 is TGCGCCAGCAGCCAAGTAACTAGCGGCTCCTACAATGAGCAGTTCTTC.

The chain is built from TRBV5-1 and TRBJ2-7, with D hard to call. Germline V gene sequence: CDR1 SGHRS, CDR2 YFSETQ. V dropped 5 bases and J dropped 2 bases, with 11 bases sitting between them. This CDR3 is 13 amino acids long. The CDR3 DNA follows: TGCGCCAGCAGAATTGTGGCCCCCTACGAGCAGTACTTC. The encoded protein is CASRIVAPYEQYF.

The V gene is TRBV4-3, the J gene TRBJ2-5; 8 nucleotides line up with TRBD2. Germline loops: CDR1 LGHNA, CDR2 YSLEER. The CDR3 covers 17 residues. The trim removed 0 bases at V and 0 bases at J, leaving 6 bases unmatched. The CDR3 region has the DNA TGCGCCAGCAGCCAAGACGTCGTAGCGGGGTACCAAGAGACCCAGTACTTC. Protein sequence: CASSQDVVAGYQETQYF.

Concerning this clonotype itself: One end of the junction does not line up with germline, which may come from a read error. The chain carries TRBV20-1 and TRBJ2-7, with TRBD1 identical over 8 bases. CDR3 length equals 11 residues. Germline-derived CDR1 and CDR2 are DFQATT and SNEGSKA (reference sequence). CDR3 amino acids: CSARDAGQAQF. The CDR3 DNA is TGCAGTGCTAGAGATGCGGGACAGGCACAATTC.

This clonotype has just one count. V and J are TRBV10-3 and TRBJ2-3, with 10 bases matching TRBD2. Germline CDR1 is ENHRY and CDR2 is SYGVKD. The CDR3 loop spans 15 amino acids. Losses at the gene ends were 2 bases for V and 4 bases for J; bases not matched to a gene: 3. This CDR3 is CAISELAGVADTQYF. In nucleotides, the CDR3 is TGTGCCATCAGTGAGCTAGCGGGGGTGGCAGATACGCAGTATTTT.

The rearrangement uses TRBV12-3 or TRBV12-4 and TRBJ2-4; 13 bases match TRBD2. V dropped 3 bases and J dropped 0; count of bases not matched to a gene: 17. This CDR3 has 22 amino acids. The CDR3 loop reads CASSFARSGGTSGKVAKNIQYF. The CDR3 DNA reads TGTGCCAGCAGTTTTGCCCGATCGGGCGGGACTAGCGGGAAGGTAGCCAAAAACATTCAGTACTTC.

The chain's CDR3 is CASSQDYCGGDSYNEQFF. CDR3 coding DNA: TGTGCCAGCAGCCAAGATTATTGCGGCGGCGACTCCTACAATGAGCAGTTCTTC. The chain joins TRBV4-2 to TRBJ2-1, with D unresolved. V was clipped by 0 bases and J by 0 bases, with 15 bases between them. CDR1 is LGHNA, CDR2 YNFKEQ, per germline. There are 18 residues in the CDR3.

This clonotype was observed a few times. This chain connects TRBV29-1 to TRBJ2-6; a weak D match, TRBD2 (5 bases). CDR3 length: 15 amino acids. V was pared by 5 bases and J by 2 bases, with 13 bases between. The germline CDR1 and CDR2 sequences are SQVTM and ANQGSEA. In DNA, the CDR3 is TGCAGCGTTCGGGGAACAGCCACTGGGGCCAACGTCCTGACTTTC. As protein: CSVRGTATGANVLTF.

This chain links TRBV20-1 with TRBJ2-7; D might be TRBD2 (5 bases). CDR1 and CDR2 from the germline V gene are DFQATT and SNEGSKA (reference sequence). The CDR3 totals 13 residues. Trimming pared 1 base from V and 3 bases from J, leaving 10 bases between. CDR3 protein: CSARALAGYEQYF. DNA of the CDR3: TGCAGTGCTAGAGCTCTTGCGGGCTACGAGCAGTACTTC.

At least ten counts were recorded for this clonotype. The chain employs TRBV4-1 and TRBJ2-1, with D uncertain. This CDR3 is 12 amino acids long. Trimming cost V 1 base and J 3 bases, with 1 base left between them. CDR1 and CDR2 from the germline V gene are MGHRA and YSYEKL. This CDR3 reads CASSQVYNEQFF. The CDR3 DNA reads as TGCGCCAGCAGCCAAGTCTACAATGAGCAGTTCTTC.

A few counts support this clonotype. The chain is built from TRBV7-2 and TRBJ1-1; 7 bases agree with TRBD1. CDR1 is SGHTA and CDR2 is FQGNSA in the germline V gene. The CDR3 is made up of 15 amino acids. Trimming cost V 2 bases and J 0 bases; bases outside gene matches: 3. The DNA of the CDR3 is TGTGCCAGCAGCTTATATCAGGGGGTGAACACTGAAGCTTTCTTT. Its translation is CASSLYQGVNTEAFF.